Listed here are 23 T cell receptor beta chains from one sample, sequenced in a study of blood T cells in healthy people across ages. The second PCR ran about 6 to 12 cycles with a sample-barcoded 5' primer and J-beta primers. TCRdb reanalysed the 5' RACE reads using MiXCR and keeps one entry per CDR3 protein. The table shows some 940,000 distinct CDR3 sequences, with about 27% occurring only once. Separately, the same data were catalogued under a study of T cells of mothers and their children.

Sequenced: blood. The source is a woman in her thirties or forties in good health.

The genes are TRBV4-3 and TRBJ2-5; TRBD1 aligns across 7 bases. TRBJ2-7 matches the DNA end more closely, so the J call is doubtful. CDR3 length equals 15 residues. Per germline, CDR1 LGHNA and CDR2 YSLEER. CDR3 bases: TGCGCCAGCAGCCAAGACCGTCACAGGGGAGACGAGCAGTACTTC. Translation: CASSQDRHRGDEQYF.

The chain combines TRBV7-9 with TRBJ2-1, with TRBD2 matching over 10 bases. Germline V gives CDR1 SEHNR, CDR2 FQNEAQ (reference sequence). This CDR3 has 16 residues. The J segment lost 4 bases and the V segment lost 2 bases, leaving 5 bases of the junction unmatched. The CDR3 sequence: CASSLWASGGYNEQFF. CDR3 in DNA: TGTGCCAGCAGCTTATGGGCTAGCGGGGGATACAATGAGCAGTTCTTC.

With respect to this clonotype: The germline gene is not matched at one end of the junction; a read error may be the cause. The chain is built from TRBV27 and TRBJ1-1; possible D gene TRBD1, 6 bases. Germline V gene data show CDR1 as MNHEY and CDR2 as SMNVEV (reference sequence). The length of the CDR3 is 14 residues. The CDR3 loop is CAGSFGGADTEAFF. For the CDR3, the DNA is TGTGCCGGCAGTTTCGGGGGGGCGGACACTGAAGCTTTCTTT.

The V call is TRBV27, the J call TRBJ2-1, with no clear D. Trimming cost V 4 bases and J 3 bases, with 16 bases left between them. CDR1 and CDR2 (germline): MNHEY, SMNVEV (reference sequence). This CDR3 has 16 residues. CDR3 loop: CASSSSRKRGYNEQFF. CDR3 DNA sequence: TGTGCCAGCAGTTCGTCTAGAAAGAGAGGCTACAATGAGCAGTTCTTC.

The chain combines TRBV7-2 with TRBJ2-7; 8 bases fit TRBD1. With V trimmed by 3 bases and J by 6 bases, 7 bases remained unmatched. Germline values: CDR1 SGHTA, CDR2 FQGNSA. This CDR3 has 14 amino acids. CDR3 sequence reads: CASSFGRGLSEQYF. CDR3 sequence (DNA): TGTGCCAGCAGCTTCGGCAGGGGGCTAAGCGAGCAGTACTTC.

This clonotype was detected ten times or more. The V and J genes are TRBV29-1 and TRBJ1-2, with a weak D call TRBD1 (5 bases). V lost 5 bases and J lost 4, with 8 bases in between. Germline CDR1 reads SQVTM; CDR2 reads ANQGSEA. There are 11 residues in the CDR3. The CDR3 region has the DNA TGCAGCGTTCAGGGAGTCTATGGCTACACCTTC. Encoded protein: CSVQGVYGYTF.

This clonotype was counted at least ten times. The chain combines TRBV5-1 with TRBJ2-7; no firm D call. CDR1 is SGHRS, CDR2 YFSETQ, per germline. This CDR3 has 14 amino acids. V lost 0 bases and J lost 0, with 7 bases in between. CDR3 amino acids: CASSLDWPSYEQYF. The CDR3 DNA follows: TGCGCCAGCAGCTTGGACTGGCCCTCCTACGAGCAGTACTTC.

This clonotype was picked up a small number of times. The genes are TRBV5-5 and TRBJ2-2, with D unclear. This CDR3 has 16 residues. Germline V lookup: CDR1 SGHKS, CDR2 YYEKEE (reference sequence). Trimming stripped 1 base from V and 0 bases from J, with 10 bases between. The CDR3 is CASSLRPRANTGELFF. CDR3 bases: TGTGCCAGCAGCTTGAGGCCTCGGGCGAACACCGGGGAGCTGTTTTTT.

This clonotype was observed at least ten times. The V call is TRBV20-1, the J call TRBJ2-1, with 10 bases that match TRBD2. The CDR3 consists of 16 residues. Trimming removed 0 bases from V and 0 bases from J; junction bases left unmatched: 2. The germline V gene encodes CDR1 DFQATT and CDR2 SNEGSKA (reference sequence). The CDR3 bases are TGCAGTGCTAGAGATAGCGGGGGGATCTCCTACAATGAGCAGTTCTTC. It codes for CSARDSGGISYNEQFF.

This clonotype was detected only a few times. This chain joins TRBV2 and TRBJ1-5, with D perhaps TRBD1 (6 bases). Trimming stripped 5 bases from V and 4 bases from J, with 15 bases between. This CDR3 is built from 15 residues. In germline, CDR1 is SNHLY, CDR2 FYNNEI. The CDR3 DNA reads TGTGCCAGCAGTATTCTAGGACAGCCAAATCAGCCCCAGCATTTT. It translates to CASSILGQPNQPQHF. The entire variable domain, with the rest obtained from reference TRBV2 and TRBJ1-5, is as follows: EPEVTQTPSHQVTQMGQEVILRCVPISNHLYFYWYRQILGQKVEFLVSFYNNEISEKSEIFDDQFSVERPDGSNFTLKIRSTKLEDSAMYFCASSILGQPNQPQHFGDGTRLSIL.

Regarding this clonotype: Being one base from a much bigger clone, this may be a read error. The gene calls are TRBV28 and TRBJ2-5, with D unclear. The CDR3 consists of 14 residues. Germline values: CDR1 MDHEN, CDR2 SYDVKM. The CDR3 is CVSSLRGPPTEQYF. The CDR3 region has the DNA TGTGTCAGCAGTCTCCGAGGACCACCGACGGAGCAGTACTTC.

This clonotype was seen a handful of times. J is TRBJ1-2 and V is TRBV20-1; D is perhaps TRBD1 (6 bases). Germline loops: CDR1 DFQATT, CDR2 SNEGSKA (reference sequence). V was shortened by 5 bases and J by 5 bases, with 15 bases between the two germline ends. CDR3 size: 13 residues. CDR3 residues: CSAFQGGGYGYTF. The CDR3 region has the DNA TGCAGTGCTTTCCAAGGGGGGGGTTATGGCTACACCTTC.

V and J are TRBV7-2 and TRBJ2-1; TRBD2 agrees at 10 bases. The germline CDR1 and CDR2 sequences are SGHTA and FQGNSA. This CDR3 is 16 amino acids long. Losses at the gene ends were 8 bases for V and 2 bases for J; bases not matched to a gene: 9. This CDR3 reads CASAKLAGTTYNEQFF. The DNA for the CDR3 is TGTGCCAGCGCAAAACTAGCGGGGACGACCTACAATGAGCAGTTCTTC.

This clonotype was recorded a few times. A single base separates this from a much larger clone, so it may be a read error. The CDR3 spells CASSLVQYNSPLHF. The CDR3 DNA reads as TGTGCCAGCAGCTTAGTACAGTATAATTCACCCCTCCACTTT. This chain uses TRBV11-2 with TRBJ1-6, with no clear D. Trimming pared 1 base from V and 4 bases from J, leaving 5 bases between. The CDR3 spans 14 residues. CDR1 SGHAT and CDR2 FQNNGV come from the germline V gene. The whole variable domain, remainder taken from reference TRBV11-2 and TRBJ1-6, is EAGVAQSPRYKIIEKRQSVAFWCNPISGHATLYWYQQILGQGPKLLIQFQNNGVVDDSQLPKDRFSAERLKGVDSTLKIQPAKLEDSAVYLCASSLVQYNSPLHFGNGTRLTVT.

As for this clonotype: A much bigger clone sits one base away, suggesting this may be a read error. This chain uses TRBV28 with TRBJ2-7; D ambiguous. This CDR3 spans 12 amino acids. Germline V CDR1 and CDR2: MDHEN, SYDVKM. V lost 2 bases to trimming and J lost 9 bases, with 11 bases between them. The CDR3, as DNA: TGTGCCAGCAGTTTAGCGAGAATCGGGCAGTACTTC. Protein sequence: CASSLARIGQYF. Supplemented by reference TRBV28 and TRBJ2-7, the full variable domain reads DVKVTQSSRYLVKRTGEKVFLECVQDMDHENMFWYRQDPGLGLRLIYFSYDVKMKEKGDIPEGYSVSREKKERFSLILESASTNQTSMYLCASSLARIGQYFGPGTRLTVT.

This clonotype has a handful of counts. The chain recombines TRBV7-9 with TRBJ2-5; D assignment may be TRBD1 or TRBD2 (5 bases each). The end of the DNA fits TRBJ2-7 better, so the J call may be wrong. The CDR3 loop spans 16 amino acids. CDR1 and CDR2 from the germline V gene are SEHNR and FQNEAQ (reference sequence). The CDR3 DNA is TGTGCCAGCAGCACGTCCGCCGGGACCGAGGCCTTCGAGCAGTACTTC. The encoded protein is CASSTSAGTEAFEQYF.

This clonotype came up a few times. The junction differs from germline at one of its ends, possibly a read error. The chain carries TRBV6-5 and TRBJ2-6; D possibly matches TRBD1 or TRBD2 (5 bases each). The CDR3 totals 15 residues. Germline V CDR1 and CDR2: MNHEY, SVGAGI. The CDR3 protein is CASSSKTPGADVLTF. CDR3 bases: TGTGCCAGCAGTTCGAAAACTCCCGGGGCCGACGTCCTGACTTTC.

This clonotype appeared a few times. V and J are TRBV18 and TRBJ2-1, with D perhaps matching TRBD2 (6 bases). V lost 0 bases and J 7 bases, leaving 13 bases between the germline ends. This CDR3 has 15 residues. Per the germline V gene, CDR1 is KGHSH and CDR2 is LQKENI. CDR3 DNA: TGTGCCAGCTCACCACCGGGACTCCCGTCGAATGAGCAGTTCTTC. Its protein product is CASSPPGLPSNEQFF. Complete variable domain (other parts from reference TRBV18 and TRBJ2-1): NAGVMQNPRHLVRRRGQEARLRCSPMKGHSHVYWYRQLPEEGLKFMVYLQKENIIDESGMPKERFSAEFPKEGPSILRIQQVVRGDSAAYFCASSPPGLPSNEQFFGPGTRLTVL.

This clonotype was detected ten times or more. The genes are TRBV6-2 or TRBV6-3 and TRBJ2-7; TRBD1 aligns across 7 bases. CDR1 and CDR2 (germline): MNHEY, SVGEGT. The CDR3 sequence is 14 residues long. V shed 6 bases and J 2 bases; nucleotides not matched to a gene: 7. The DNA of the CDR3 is TGTGCCAGCAGCACCACAGGGGTAACCTACGAGCAGTACTTC. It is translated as CASSTTGVTYEQYF.

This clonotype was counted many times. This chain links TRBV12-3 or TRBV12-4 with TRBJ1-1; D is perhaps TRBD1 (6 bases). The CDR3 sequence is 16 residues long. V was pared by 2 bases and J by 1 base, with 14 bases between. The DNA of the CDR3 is TGTGCCAGCAGTTTAAGGGGGGGGACACAGAACACTGAAGCTTTCTTT. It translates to CASSLRGGTQNTEAFF.

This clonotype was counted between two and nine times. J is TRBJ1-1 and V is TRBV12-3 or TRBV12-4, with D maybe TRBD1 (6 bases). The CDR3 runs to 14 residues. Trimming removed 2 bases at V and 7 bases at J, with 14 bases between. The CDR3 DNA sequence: TGTGCCAGCAGTTTATCAGGGGTTGTTGGTGAAGCTTTCTTT. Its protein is CASSLSGVVGEAFF.

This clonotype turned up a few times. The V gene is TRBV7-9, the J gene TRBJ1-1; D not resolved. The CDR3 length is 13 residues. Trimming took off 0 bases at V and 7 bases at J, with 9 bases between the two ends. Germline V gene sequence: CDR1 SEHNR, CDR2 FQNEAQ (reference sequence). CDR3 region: CASSLAGRFEAFF. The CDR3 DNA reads TGTGCCAGCAGCTTAGCGGGAAGGTTTGAAGCTTTCTTT.

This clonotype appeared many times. CDR3 nucleotide sequence: TGCAGCGGCAGCAGCACAGATACGCAGTATTTT. Residues: CSGSSTDTQYF. The chain employs TRBV29-1 and TRBJ2-3; no definite D call. This CDR3 has 11 amino acids. CDR1 is SQVTM, CDR2 ANQGSEA, per germline. Trimming cost V 7 bases and J 0 bases, with 5 bases left between them.